A single sample gave rise to the 27 T cell receptor beta chains below, sequenced in a study of siplizumab effects on memory and regulatory T cells. The assay was immunoSEQ multiplex PCR, and TCRdb's table has in-frame clones only and misses some. The repertoire holds 90,000 to 110,000 clones, about 93% seen once, with 0.32% in the top ten. Sequencing used CD4+ T cells sorted from blood. The receptors were sampled from a human donor in good health.

This clone appeared a few times. The chain is built from TRBV4-1 and TRBJ1-5; TRBD1 agrees at 9 bases. The CDR3 runs 16 residues. CDR1 and CDR2 (germline): MGHRA, YSYEKL. V lost 3 bases and J lost 7; bases outside the gene matches: 10. The CDR3 nucleotides read TGCGCCAGCAGCCAGGTCGGGGGACAGGGTGACCAGCCCCAGCATTTT. This encodes CASSQVGGQGDQPQHF.

V and J are TRBV7-6 and TRBJ1-3; D is uncertain. The germline V gene has CDR1 SGHVS and CDR2 FNYEAQ. This CDR3 spans 19 amino acids. Trimming took off 3 bases at V and 0 bases at J, with 21 bases between the two ends. The CDR3 reads CASSFYRRGQLSSGNTIYF. The CDR3 region has the DNA TGTGCCAGCAGCTTTTATCGTCGTGGCCAGTTAAGCTCTGGAAACACCATATATTTT.

The rearrangement joins TRBV5-4 to TRBJ1-2; D is unresolved. CDR1 and CDR2 (germline): SGHNT, YYREEE (reference sequence). This CDR3 contains 13 residues. The V and J ends lost 0 bases and 3 bases respectively, with 6 bases between them. Here the CDR3 DNA reads TGTGCCAGCAGCTTGGGGGCTGACTATGGCTACACCTTC. This codes for CASSLGADYGYTF.

The rearrangement uses TRBV27 and TRBJ1-2, with D tentatively TRBD1 (6 bases). This CDR3 is 14 amino acids long. The germline gives CDR1 MNHEY, CDR2 SMNVEV (reference sequence). Trimming took 8 bases from V and 5 from J, leaving 18 bases between them. In nucleotides, the CDR3 is TGTGCCAGCGGGCGGGACATGAAGGTATATGGCTACACCTTC. Translated, it gives CASGRDMKVYGYTF.

This chain joins TRBV5-1 and TRBJ1-4, with TRBD1 identical over 7 bases. V shed 0 bases, J shed 8 bases, and the junction held 7 bases outside the gene matches. Germline V gives CDR1 SGHRS, CDR2 YFSETQ. This CDR3 region has 15 residues. The CDR3 reads CASSLAPGQWEKLFF. The CDR3 bases are TGCGCCAGCAGCTTGGCCCCGGGACAGTGGGAAAAACTGTTTTTT.

This chain joins TRBV19 and TRBJ2-5; D is perhaps TRBD1 (5 bases). The CDR3 extends over 16 amino acids. V was trimmed by 3 bases and J by 1 base, leaving 15 bases between them. The V gene's germline CDR1 is LNHDA and CDR2 SQIVND (reference sequence). The DNA of the CDR3 is TGTGCCAGTAGTATGGTCCATGGGGCCTCCCAAGAGACCCAGTACTTC. Protein product: CASSMVHGASQETQYF.

This clone came up a few times. The sample contains more than one DNA sequence encoding this CDR3. The chain links TRBV4-3 to TRBJ2-7; 11 nucleotides align to TRBD2. Germline CDR1 and CDR2: LGHNA and YSLEER. This CDR3 contains 16 residues. Unmatched junction bases numbered 6, after V lost 1 base and J lost 4 bases. In DNA, the CDR3 is TGCGCCAGCAGCCAAGCGCTAGCGGGAGGTTCTTACGAGCAGTACTTC. The encoded protein is CASSQALAGGSYEQYF.

The chain combines TRBV6-5 with TRBJ1-3; D uncertain. Germline V gene data show CDR1 as MNHEY and CDR2 as SVGAGI. This CDR3 has 15 residues. V gave up 2 bases and J gave up 4 bases, with 12 bases separating them. The CDR3 region is CASSYSARTGNTIYF. In DNA, the CDR3 is TGTGCCAGCAGTTACAGTGCAAGGACGGGAAACACCATATATTTT.

V is TRBV6-6 and J is TRBJ1-2, with D hard to call. V lost 2 bases and J 9 bases, leaving 10 bases between the germline ends. The germline V gene has CDR1 MNHNY and CDR2 SVGAGI (reference sequence). This CDR3 is 12 amino acids long. CDR3 nucleotide sequence: TGTGCCAGCAGTTACCGAGAGGCAAGCTACACCTTC. Translated: CASSYREASYTF.

The rearrangement joins TRBV10-3 to TRBJ1-5; D not resolved. Trimming removed 0 bases at V and 0 bases at J, with 18 bases between. The length of the CDR3 is 19 residues. Germline-derived CDR1 and CDR2 are ENHRY and SYGVKD. The CDR3 DNA is TGTGCCATCAGTGAGTCAACCCAGGTCGGAGGGTTTAGCAATCAGCCCCAGCATTTT. Its translation: CAISESTQVGGFSNQPQHF.

V gene TRBV7-8 combines with J gene TRBJ2-7; D is unresolved. With 0 bases removed from V and 3 bases from J, the gap between germline ends came to 12 bases. This CDR3 contains 15 residues. Looked up from germline, CDR1 is SGHVS and CDR2 is FQNEAQ. CDR3: CASSLAPGGNYEQYF. DNA for the CDR3: TGTGCCAGCAGCTTAGCTCCAGGCGGAAACTACGAGCAGTACTTC. Drawing the rest from reference TRBV7-8 and TRBJ2-7, the complete variable domain is GAGVSQSPRYKVAKRGQDVALRCDPISGHVSLFWYQQALGQGPEFLTYFQNEAQLDKSGLPSDRFFAERPEGSVSTLKIQRTQQEDSAVYLCASSLAPGGNYEQYFGPGTRLTVT.

This rearrangement joins TRBV5-1 to TRBJ1-2, with TRBD1 matching over 8 bases. The germline V gene has CDR1 SGHRS and CDR2 YFSETQ. This CDR3 has 16 residues. With V trimmed by 0 bases and J by 7 bases, 11 bases remained unmatched. In DNA, the CDR3 is TGCGCCAGCAGCTTGGTACGGACAGGGAGCTTGAGTGGCTACACCTTC. Translated, it gives CASSLVRTGSLSGYTF.

This CDR3 reads CASSLDPGRKDSPLHF. CDR3 nucleotides: TGCGCCAGCAGCTTGGATCCGGGCAGGAAGGATTCACCCCTCCACTTT. The J gene is TRBJ1-6, the V gene TRBV5-1, with D unclear. The CDR3 loop spans 16 amino acids. The ends were cut back, 0 bases at V and 8 bases at J, with 15 bases in the middle. Germline CDR1 is SGHRS and CDR2 is YFSETQ.

The chain is built from TRBV11-1 and TRBJ2-1; TRBD2 matches at 13 bases. Unmatched junction bases numbered 20, after V lost 9 bases and J lost 9 bases. The CDR3 spans 18 residues. Germline V gene lookup returns CDR1 SGHAT and CDR2 FQDESV (reference sequence). The CDR3: CARSSKGLAGVWHFEQFF. CDR3 bases: TGTGCCAGAAGTTCTAAAGGACTAGCGGGAGTTTGGCATTTTGAGCAGTTCTTC.

The gene calls are TRBV27 and TRBJ1-6, with TRBD1 matching 8 bases. Losses at the gene ends were 6 bases for V and 7 bases for J; bases not matched to a gene: 5. The CDR3 contains 14 residues. Per germline, CDR1 MNHEY and CDR2 SMNVEV (reference sequence). CDR3 nucleotides: TGTGCCAGCAGGTTCCGACAGGGGAATTCACCCCTCCACTTT. This gives the protein CASRFRQGNSPLHF.

The rearrangement uses TRBV30 and TRBJ2-7; D ambiguous. The V end lost 2 bases, the J end lost 6 bases, and 8 bases lay between the germline ends. CDR1 and CDR2 (germline): GTSNPN, SVGIG (reference sequence). The CDR3 spans 11 residues. The CDR3 DNA follows: TGTGCCTGGAGTCCCAGGAGCGAGCAGTACTTC. Residues: CAWSPRSEQYF.

This sequence joins TRBV4-3 and TRBJ2-3, with 10 nucleotides matching TRBD2. This CDR3 comprises 17 residues. J was trimmed by 0 bases and V by 3 bases; bases with no gene match: 6. Germline-derived CDR1 and CDR2 are LGHNA and YSLEER. The CDR3 reads CASSQGPLAGSTDTQYF. The DNA of the CDR3 is TGCGCCAGCAGCCAGGGGCCACTAGCGGGGAGCACAGATACGCAGTATTTT.

J is TRBJ1-2 and V is TRBV30; the D is unclear. This CDR3 is 14 amino acids long. Germline CDR1 is GTSNPN and CDR2 is SVGIG (reference sequence). V lost 2 bases and J 7 bases, leaving 17 bases between the germline ends. CDR3 loop: CAWSPLGRGPGYTF. CDR3 nucleotide sequence: TGTGCCTGGAGTCCCCTCGGGAGAGGGCCTGGCTACACCTTC.

This sequence joins TRBV11-3 and TRBJ2-2; no definite D call. V lost 4 bases to trimming and J lost 0 bases, with 9 bases between them. CDR3 size: 15 residues. CDR1 is SGHNT, CDR2 YENEEA, per germline. Written as DNA, the CDR3 is TGTGCCAGCAGCTCCACCGTGACGAACACCGGGGAGCTGTTTTTT. Protein product: CASSSTVTNTGELFF.

V is TRBV6-6 and J is TRBJ1-2; 9 positions match TRBD1. The CDR3 extends over 15 amino acids. After removal of 6 bases from V and 1 base from J, the junction contained 6 bases not matched to a gene. The germline V gene has CDR1 MNHNY and CDR2 SVGAGI (reference sequence). The CDR3 nucleotides read TGTGCCAGCAGACGACAGGGGGGGAATAACTATGGCTACACCTTC. Translation: CASRRQGGNNYGYTF.

The chain recombines TRBV25-1 with TRBJ2-3; possible D gene TRBD1, 6 bases. V was shortened by 1 base and J by 1 base, with 15 bases between the two germline ends. CDR3 length: 17 residues. Germline V CDR1 and CDR2: MGHDK, SYGVNS. CDR3 region: CASSEFRGNVGTDTQYF. For the CDR3, the DNA is TGTGCCAGCAGTGAATTTAGGGGGAATGTTGGCACAGATACGCAGTATTTT.

This clone has only one observation. This chain connects TRBV9 to TRBJ2-7; TRBD1 or TRBD2 may be the D gene (6 bases each). Germline V CDR1 and CDR2: SGDLS, YYNGEE. The CDR3 loop spans 13 amino acids. Trimming removed 3 bases at V and 7 bases at J, with 14 bases between. The CDR3 is CASSGAGEAEQYF. CDR3 DNA sequence: TGTGCCAGCAGCGGGGCAGGGGAGGCGGAGCAGTACTTC.

V and J are TRBV5-1 and TRBJ2-1; TRBD1 aligns across 11 bases. Germline loops: CDR1 SGHRS, CDR2 YFSETQ. Trimming removed 4 bases from V and 1 base from J; junction bases left unmatched: 16. CDR3 length: 20 residues. The CDR3 here is CASSLPIGQGARKSYNEQFF. The CDR3 bases are TGCGCCAGCAGCCTTCCTATTGGACAGGGGGCTCGAAAGTCCTACAATGAGCAGTTCTTC.

V is TRBV7-2 and J is TRBJ1-1; TRBD1 is a possible D gene (6 bases). CDR3 length: 13 amino acids. V shed 5 bases and J shed 5 bases, with 12 bases lying between them. The germline CDR1 and CDR2 sequences are SGHTA and FQGNSA. DNA for the CDR3: TGTGCCAGCAGCGCGGGGAGGGGGACTGAAGCTTTCTTT. This encodes CASSAGRGTEAFF. Looking up the rest from reference TRBV7-2 and TRBJ1-1 gives the full variable domain: GAGVSQSPSNKVTEKGKDVELRCDPISGHTALYWYRQSLGQGLEFLIYFQGNSAPDKSGLPSDRFSAERTGGSVSTLTIQRTQQEDSAVYLCASSAGRGTEAFFGQGTRLTVV.

The chain joins TRBV7-2 to TRBJ2-5; 8 bases map to TRBD2. The J segment lost 5 bases and the V segment lost 5 bases, leaving 7 bases of the junction unmatched. Per germline, CDR1 SGHTA and CDR2 FQGNSA. This CDR3 is 14 amino acids long. DNA for the CDR3: TGTGCCAGCAGCATGATAGCGGGGAAGGAGACCCAGTACTTC. This encodes CASSMIAGKETQYF.

V is TRBV6-1 and J is TRBJ1-3; D is unclear. Per the germline V gene, CDR1 is MNHNS and CDR2 is SASEGT. CDR3 length: 14 amino acids. With 4 bases removed from V and 4 bases from J, the gap between germline ends came to 11 bases. The CDR3 loop reads CASSVSWQGNTIYF. The CDR3 nucleotides read TGTGCCAGCAGTGTATCATGGCAAGGAAACACCATATATTTT.

This clone was counted once. The rearrangement joins TRBV6-1 to TRBJ2-3; TRBD1 is a possible D gene (6 bases). Germline loops: CDR1 MNHNS, CDR2 SASEGT. The V end was cut by 6 bases, the J end by 0 bases, with 10 bases between. CDR3 size: 14 residues. The CDR3 loop is CASSQGMSTDTQYF. The CDR3 coding sequence is TGTGCCAGCAGCCAGGGGATGAGCACAGATACGCAGTATTTT.